Presented here are 2 T cell receptor beta chains from one specimen sequenced in a study of blood T cells in healthy people across ages. With a J-beta primer mix and a sample-barcoded 5' primer, a second PCR ran about 6 to 11 cycles. TCRdb reprocessed the 5' RACE reads with MiXCR, giving one entry per CDR3 protein. There are about 1.4 million distinct CDR3 sequences in the sample; around 59% occur only once, and over 5.5% lies in the top ten. The sequenced sample was blood. The receptors were sampled from a man aged 18 to 30 in good health.

This clonotype appeared a few times. The chain is built from TRBV4-1 and TRBJ1-6; no reliable D call. The V end was cut by 4 bases, the J end by 6 bases, with 19 bases between. The V gene's germline CDR1 is MGHRA and CDR2 YSYEKL. This CDR3 contains 17 residues. The CDR3 nucleotides read TGCGCCAGCAGCCTAGATGATACCGGGCCGCGTAATTCACCCCTCCACTTT. Translating it yields CASSLDDTGPRNSPLHF.

V gene TRBV7-4 combines with J gene TRBJ2-1; the match to TRBD2 covers 11 bases. The CDR3 contains 17 residues. Germline trimming cut 1 base from V and 5 bases from J; bases unmatched to any gene: 7. Per the germline V gene, CDR1 is SGHVT and CDR2 is SQSDAQ. CDR3 amino acids: CASSLGPLAGGHNEQFF. Written as DNA, the CDR3 is TGTGCCAGCAGCTTAGGGCCCCTAGCGGGGGGCCACAATGAGCAGTTCTTC.